The T cell receptor (beta chain) described here comes from a study of shared clonotypes between healthy human individuals. General study findings and limits: Relative to clonotypes present in all four donors, those not shared had lower generation probabilities.

This clone appeared once. Its cognate antigen is unknown. The germline V gene encodes CDR1 MGHRA and CDR2 YSYEKL. This CDR3 spans 15 amino acids. Between the trimmed V and J ends, which lost 0 bases and 0 bases, there was a span of 8 bases. Selected positively for CCR7 and CD45RO-negative, naive CD8 cells excluded terminally differentiated effector memory CD45RA+ cells. TCRdb's copy holds only in-frame clones and misses some; the assay was immunoSEQ multiplex PCR. The sample lists over 2,000,000 clones, around 95% seen once, with around 1.7% in the top ten. The receptor was derived from a man aged 18 to 29 in good health. Some clones in this sample may be carry-over from other donors' samples. The chain couples TRBV4-1 to TRBJ1-1, with D uncertain. The sample comprised naive CD8+ T cells from PBMCs. CDR3 nucleotide sequence: TGCGCCAGCAGCCAAGATGTGGGTCTGAACACTGAAGCTTTCTTT. It is translated as CASSQDVGLNTEAFF.